The clone carrying this T cell receptor beta chain was detected a few times. Collected material from alopecia areata patients comprised lesional scalp punch biopsies and peripheral blood. cDNA serving as the sequencing template came from extracted, reverse transcribed RNA. Profiling relied on immunoSEQ multiplex PCR, and the TCRdb table lists in-frame clones only, not all of them. The sample shows 50,000 to 70,000 clones, around 44% of them seen only once. These data are taken from a study of CD8+ T cells in alopecia areata. The CDR3 extends over 14 amino acids. V lost 0 bases, J lost 6 bases, and 3 bases stayed unmatched. From germline, CDR1 is SGHNT and CDR2 YYREEE (reference sequence).

This clonotype was sampled from a human donor with alopecia areata. The rearrangement joins TRBV5-4 to TRBJ2-1; 7 bases line up with TRBD2. Sequences were obtained from NKG2D-low CD8+ T cells sorted from blood. CDR3 coding DNA: TGTGCCAGCAGCTTGGGGACTAGACCCAATGAGCAGTTCTTC. It codes for CASSLGTRPNEQFF. The whole variable domain, filled in from reference TRBV5-4 and TRBJ2-1, reads ETGVTQSPTHLIKTRGQQVTLRCSSQSGHNTVSWYQQALGQGPQFIFQYYREEENGRGNFPPRFSGLQFPNYSSELNVNALELDDSALYLCASSLGTRPNEQFFGPGTRLTVL.